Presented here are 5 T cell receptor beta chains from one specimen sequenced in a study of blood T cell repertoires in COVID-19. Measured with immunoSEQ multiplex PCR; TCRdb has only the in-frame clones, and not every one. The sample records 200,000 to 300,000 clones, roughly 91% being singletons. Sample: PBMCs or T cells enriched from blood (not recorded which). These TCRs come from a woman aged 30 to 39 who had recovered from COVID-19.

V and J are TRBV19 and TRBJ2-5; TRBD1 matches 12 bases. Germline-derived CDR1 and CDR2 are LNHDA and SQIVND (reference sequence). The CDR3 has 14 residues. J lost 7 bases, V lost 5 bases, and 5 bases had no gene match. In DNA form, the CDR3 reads TGTGCCAGTAGTTCGGGACAGGGGGCCGGGACCCAGTACTTC. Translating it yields CASSSGQGAGTQYF.

The CDR3 sequence is CASSLMGDSNQPQHF. The CDR3 nucleotides read TGTGCCAGCAGTTTAATGGGAGATAGCAATCAGCCCCAGCATTTT. The chain is built from TRBV27 and TRBJ1-5; no clear D. The CDR3 totals 15 residues. In germline, CDR1 is MNHEY, CDR2 SMNVEV (reference sequence). Trimming pared 2 bases from V and 0 bases from J, leaving 8 bases between.

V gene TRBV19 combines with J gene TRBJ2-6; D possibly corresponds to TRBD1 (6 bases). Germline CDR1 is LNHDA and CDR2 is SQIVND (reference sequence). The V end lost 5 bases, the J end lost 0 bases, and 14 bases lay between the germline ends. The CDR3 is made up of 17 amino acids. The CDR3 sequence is CASSDRSARSGANVLTF. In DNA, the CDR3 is TGTGCCAGTAGTGACAGGTCCGCCCGCTCTGGGGCCAACGTCCTGACTTTC.

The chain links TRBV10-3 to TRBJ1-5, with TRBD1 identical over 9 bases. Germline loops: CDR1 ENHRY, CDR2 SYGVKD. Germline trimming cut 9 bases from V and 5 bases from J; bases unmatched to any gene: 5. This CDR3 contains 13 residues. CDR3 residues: CAIGTGNDQPQHF. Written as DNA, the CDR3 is TGTGCCATAGGGACAGGGAATGATCAGCCCCAGCATTTT.

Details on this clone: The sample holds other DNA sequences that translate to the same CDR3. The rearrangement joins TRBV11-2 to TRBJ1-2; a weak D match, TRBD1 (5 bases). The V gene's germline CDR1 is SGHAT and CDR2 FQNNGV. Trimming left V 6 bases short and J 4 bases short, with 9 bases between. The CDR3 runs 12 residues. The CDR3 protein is CASSPDSYGYTF. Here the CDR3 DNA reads TGTGCCAGCAGTCCAGACAGCTATGGCTACACCTTC.